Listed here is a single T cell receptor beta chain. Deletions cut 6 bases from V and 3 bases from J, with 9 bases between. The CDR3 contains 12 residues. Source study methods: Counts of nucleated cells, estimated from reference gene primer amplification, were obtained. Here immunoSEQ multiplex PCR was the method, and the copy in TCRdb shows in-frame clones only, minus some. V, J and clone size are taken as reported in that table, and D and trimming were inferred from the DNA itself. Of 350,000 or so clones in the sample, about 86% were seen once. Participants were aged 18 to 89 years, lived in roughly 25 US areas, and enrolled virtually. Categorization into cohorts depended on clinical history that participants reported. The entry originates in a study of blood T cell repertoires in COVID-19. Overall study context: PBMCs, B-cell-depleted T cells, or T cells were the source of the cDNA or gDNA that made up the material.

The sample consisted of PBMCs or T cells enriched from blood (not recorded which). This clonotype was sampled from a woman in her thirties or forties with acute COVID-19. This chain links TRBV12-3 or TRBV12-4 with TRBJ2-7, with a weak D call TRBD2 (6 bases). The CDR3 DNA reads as TGTGCCAGCAGCGGAGGGTACTACGAGCAGTACTTC. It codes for CASSGGYYEQYF.